Listed here are 19 T cell receptor beta chains from one sample, sequenced in a study of CD8+CD57+ T cells in acquired aplastic anemia. Sequencing was done on patients that had shown CD8+CD57+ cell expansion by flow cytometry. TCR beta VDJ and CDR3 profiling used genomic DNA as template. Each CDR3 protein gets one entry after TCRdb re-called the reads with MiXCR. The sample yields under 200,000 distinct CDR3 sequences, roughly 43% seen once. The material sequenced was sorted CD4+, CD8+, or CD8+CD57+ T cells (not recorded which) from PBMCs. The receptor source for this set is a human donor with aplastic anemia.

The chain is built from TRBV11-2 and TRBJ2-7; 12 nucleotides match TRBD2. The CDR3 contains 17 residues. Trimming removed 4 bases from V and 5 bases from J; junction bases left unmatched: 12. Germline V CDR1 and CDR2: SGHAT, FQNNGV. Here the CDR3 DNA reads TGTGCCAGCAGCTCCTGGACTAGCGGGATGCCACTCGACGAGCAGTACTTC. Encoded protein: CASSSWTSGMPLDEQYF.

This clonotype was seen many times. The chain links TRBV20-1 to TRBJ1-5, with D uncertain. Trimming left V 6 bases short and J 3 bases short, with 12 bases between. This CDR3 is built from 13 residues. Germline V gives CDR1 DFQATT, CDR2 SNEGSKA (reference sequence). For the CDR3, the DNA is TGCAGTGCGAAGGCTGGCAACAATCAGCCCCAGCATTTT. Translation gives CSAKAGNNQPQHF.

This chain connects TRBV2 to TRBJ2-7, with D maybe TRBD1 (6 bases). The CDR3 has 13 amino acids. Trimming stripped 5 bases from V and 7 bases from J, with 15 bases between. The germline V gene encodes CDR1 SNHLY and CDR2 FYNNEI. The CDR3 nucleotides read TGTGCCAGCAGTCCCCATAAAAGGGGGGAGCAGTACTTC. It yields the protein CASSPHKRGEQYF.

This clonotype was counted at least ten times. The rearrangement uses TRBV14 and TRBJ2-3; 14 bases line up with TRBD2. The CDR3 has 16 amino acids. V gave up 4 bases and J gave up 4 bases; unmatched junction bases: 4. CDR1 is SGHDN, CDR2 FVKESK, per germline. CDR3 sequence: CASSRTGLAGADTQYF. In nucleotides, the CDR3 is TGTGCCAGCAGCCGCACGGGACTAGCGGGAGCAGATACGCAGTATTTT.

This chain links TRBV27 with TRBJ2-3; the D gene could be TRBD1 or TRBD2 (5 bases each). The germline CDR1 and CDR2 sequences are MNHEY and SMNVEV (reference sequence). V shed 4 bases and J shed 0 bases, with 23 bases lying between them. This CDR3 spans 19 amino acids. Here the CDR3 DNA reads TGTGCCAGCAGTTCATCCTCCGGGACCCGCTACTTAAGCACAGATACGCAGTATTTT. Translation: CASSSSSGTRYLSTDTQYF.

V gene TRBV5-1 combines with J gene TRBJ2-7, with TRBD2 identical over 11 bases. Unmatched junction bases numbered 3, after V lost 3 bases and J lost 4 bases. Germline V gene sequence: CDR1 SGHRS, CDR2 YFSETQ. The CDR3 spans 14 residues. CDR3 residues: CASSYSGGGYEQYF. In nucleotides, the CDR3 is TGCGCCAGCAGCTATAGCGGGGGGGGTTACGAGCAGTACTTC.

This clonotype was observed a few times. V is TRBV7-3 and J is TRBJ2-5, with 9 positions matching TRBD2. Germline CDR1 and CDR2: SGHTA and FQGTGA. The CDR3 runs to 14 residues. Losses at the gene ends were 7 bases for V and 2 bases for J; bases not matched to a gene: 5. The CDR3 loop is CASTIAGEQETQYF. As DNA, the CDR3 is TGTGCCAGCACGATAGCGGGAGAACAAGAGACCCAGTACTTC.

The rearrangement links TRBV19 to TRBJ1-1, with 7 bases that match TRBD1. Trimming cost V 6 bases and J 4 bases; bases outside gene matches: 8. The CDR3 contains 14 residues. From germline, CDR1 is LNHDA and CDR2 SQIVND (reference sequence). Here the CDR3 DNA reads TGTGCCAGTAGCCAAACAGGGGACGGCACTGAAGCTTTCTTT. Translation: CASSQTGDGTEAFF.

This clonotype was recorded many times. The chain employs TRBV20-1 and TRBJ2-5; 7 bases map to TRBD1. Germline CDR1 is DFQATT and CDR2 is SNEGSKA (reference sequence). This CDR3 is 15 amino acids long. V shed 6 bases and J 1 base; nucleotides not matched to a gene: 11. The CDR3 here is CSAPPGTDPQETQYF. CDR3 bases: TGCAGTGCCCCGCCCGGGACAGACCCCCAAGAGACCCAGTACTTC.

This clonotype was seen only once. V and J are TRBV11-2 and TRBJ2-5; TRBD1 matches 7 bases. The J segment lost 5 bases and the V segment lost 4 bases, leaving 7 bases of the junction unmatched. CDR3 length equals 14 residues. In germline, CDR1 is SGHAT, CDR2 FQNNGV. The CDR3 reads CASSSSGGWETQYF. CDR3 sequence (DNA): TGTGCCAGCAGCTCATCAGGGGGTTGGGAGACCCAGTACTTC. The full variable domain, rest sourced from reference TRBV11-2 and TRBJ2-5, is EAGVAQSPRYKIIEKRQSVAFWCNPISGHATLYWYQQILGQGPKLLIQFQNNGVVDDSQLPKDRFSAERLKGVDSTLKIQPAKLEDSAVYLCASSSSGGWETQYFGPGTRLLVL.

In this sample, this clonotype turned up a few times. The chain employs TRBV27 and TRBJ1-5, with a weak D call TRBD1 (6 bases). V lost 3 bases, J lost 5 bases, and 14 bases lay in between. The CDR3 has 15 residues. Germline V gives CDR1 MNHEY, CDR2 SMNVEV (reference sequence). This CDR3 reads CASSLFRGPDQPQHF. CDR3 DNA sequence: TGTGCCAGCAGTTTGTTCCGGGGGCCGGATCAGCCCCAGCATTTT.

This clonotype was detected many times. The chain carries TRBV6-2 or TRBV6-3 and TRBJ1-1; 8 bases line up with TRBD1. Germline V gene sequence: CDR1 MNHEY, CDR2 SVGEGT. The CDR3 has 11 residues. Trimming removed 5 bases from V and 13 bases from J; junction bases left unmatched: 6. This CDR3 is CASSQGQDGFF. In DNA form, the CDR3 reads TGTGCCAGCAGTCAGGGACAGGATGGTTTCTTT.

The rearrangement joins TRBV7-9 to TRBJ1-2; D is ambiguous. With 1 base removed from V and 5 bases from J, the gap between germline ends came to 2 bases. Germline V gene sequence: CDR1 SEHNR, CDR2 FQNEAQ (reference sequence). The CDR3 has 11 amino acids. CDR3 protein: CASSLVYGYTF. The CDR3 region has the DNA TGTGCCAGCAGCTTAGTGTATGGCTACACCTTC.

There are many counts of this clonotype. The CDR3 is CASRGTDPATNEKLFF. CDR3 DNA: TGTGCCAGTAGGGGGACAGACCCCGCAACTAATGAAAAACTGTTTTTT. The V and J genes are TRBV19 and TRBJ1-4, with TRBD1 matching 7 bases. In germline, CDR1 is LNHDA, CDR2 SQIVND (reference sequence). The CDR3 length is 16 residues. The V and J ends lost 6 bases and 0 bases, in that order; junction bases with no gene match: 7.

The J gene is TRBJ1-3, the V gene TRBV10-3; the D is unclear. Trimming took off 5 bases at V and 2 bases at J, with 10 bases between the two ends. The CDR3 sequence is 14 residues long. Germline V lookup: CDR1 ENHRY, CDR2 SYGVKD. The CDR3, as DNA: TGTGCCATCAGTCCTCGGACGGCTGGAAACACCATATATTTT. It encodes CAISPRTAGNTIYF.

J is TRBJ2-2 and V is TRBV7-2; D gene unclear. CDR3 length: 13 residues. Germline lookup yields CDR1 SGHTA and CDR2 FQGNSA. V gave up 5 bases and J gave up 8 bases, with 12 bases separating them. DNA of the CDR3: TGTGCCAGCAGCCAAGCCGGGTCTGGGGAGCTGTTTTTT. Amino acid sequence: CASSQAGSGELFF.

The chain couples TRBV24-1 to TRBJ2-5; TRBD1 agrees at 8 bases. Germline V gene data show CDR1 as KGHDR and CDR2 as SFDVKD. J lost 4 bases, V lost 6 bases, and 6 bases had no gene match. The CDR3 loop spans 14 amino acids. The CDR3 sequence is CATSTPTGGETQYF. The CDR3 DNA is TGTGCCACCAGTACGCCCACAGGGGGAGAGACCCAGTACTTC.

V is TRBV20-1 and J is TRBJ1-1; D call uncertain. The V end was cut by 3 bases, the J end by 1 base, with 3 bases between. The CDR3 extends over 11 amino acids. Germline V gives CDR1 DFQATT, CDR2 SNEGSKA (reference sequence). CDR3 sequence reads: CSASRNTEAFF. Written as DNA, the CDR3 is TGCAGTGCTAGCAGGAACACTGAAGCTTTCTTT.

The chain recombines TRBV4-3 with TRBJ2-7, with D perhaps matching TRBD1 or TRBD2 (6 bases each). Germline CDR1 LGHNA, CDR2 YSLEER. CDR3 length: 14 residues. The V end lost 0 bases, the J end lost 4 bases, and 10 bases lay between the germline ends. CDR3 region: CASSQDGGGYEQYF. CDR3 sequence (DNA): TGCGCCAGCAGCCAAGACGGAGGGGGATACGAGCAGTACTTC.